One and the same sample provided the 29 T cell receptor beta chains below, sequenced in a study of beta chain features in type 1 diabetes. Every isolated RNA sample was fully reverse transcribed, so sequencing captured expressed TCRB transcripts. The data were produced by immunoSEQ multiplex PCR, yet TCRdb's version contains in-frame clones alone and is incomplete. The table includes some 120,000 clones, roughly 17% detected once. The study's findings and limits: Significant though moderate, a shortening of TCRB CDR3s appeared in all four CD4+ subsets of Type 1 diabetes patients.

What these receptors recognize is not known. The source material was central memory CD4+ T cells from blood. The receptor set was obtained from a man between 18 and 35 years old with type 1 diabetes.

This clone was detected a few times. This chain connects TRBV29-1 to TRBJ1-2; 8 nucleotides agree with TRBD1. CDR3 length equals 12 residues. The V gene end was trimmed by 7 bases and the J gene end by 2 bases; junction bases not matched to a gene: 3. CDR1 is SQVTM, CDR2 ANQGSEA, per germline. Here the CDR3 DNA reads TGCAGCGGTGGGGACAGGAACTATGGCTACACCTTC. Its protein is CSGGDRNYGYTF. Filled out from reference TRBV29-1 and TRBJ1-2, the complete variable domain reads SAVISQKPSRDICQRGTSLTIQCQVDSQVTMMFWYRQQPGQSLTLIATANQGSEATYESGFVIDKFPISRPNLTFSTLTVSNMSPEDSSIYLCSGGDRNYGYTFGSGTRLTVV.

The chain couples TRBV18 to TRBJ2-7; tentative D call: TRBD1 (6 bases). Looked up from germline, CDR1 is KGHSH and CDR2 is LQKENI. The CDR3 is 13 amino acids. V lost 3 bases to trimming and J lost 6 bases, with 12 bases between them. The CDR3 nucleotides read TGTGCCAGCTCACCGAACAGGGAGAGCGAGCAGTACTTC. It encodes CASSPNRESEQYF.

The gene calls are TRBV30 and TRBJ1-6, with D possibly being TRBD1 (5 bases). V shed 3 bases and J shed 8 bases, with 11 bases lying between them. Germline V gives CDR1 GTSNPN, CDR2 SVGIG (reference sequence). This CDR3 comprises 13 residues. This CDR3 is CAWSPLRDSPLHF. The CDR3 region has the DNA TGTGCCTGGAGCCCTCTCAGGGATTCACCCCTCCACTTT. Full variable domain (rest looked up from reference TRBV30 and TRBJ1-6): SQTIHQWPATLVQPVGSPLSLECTVEGTSNPNLYWYRQAAGRGLQLLFYSVGIGQISSEVPQNLSASRPQDRQFILSSKKLLLSDSGFYLCAWSPLRDSPLHFGNGTRLTVT.

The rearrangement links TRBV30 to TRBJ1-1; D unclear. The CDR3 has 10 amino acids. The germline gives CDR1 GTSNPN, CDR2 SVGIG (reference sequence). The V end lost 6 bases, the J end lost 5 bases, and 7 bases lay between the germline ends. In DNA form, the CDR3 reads TGTGCCTGCACCCGAACTGAAGCTTTCTTT. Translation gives CACTRTEAFF.

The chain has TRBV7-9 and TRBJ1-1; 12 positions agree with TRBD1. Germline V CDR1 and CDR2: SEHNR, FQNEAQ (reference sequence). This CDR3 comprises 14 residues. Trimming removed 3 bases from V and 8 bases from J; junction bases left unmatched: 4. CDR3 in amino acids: CASSFGTGGDEAFF. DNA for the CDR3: TGTGCCAGCAGCTTCGGGACAGGGGGCGACGAAGCTTTCTTT. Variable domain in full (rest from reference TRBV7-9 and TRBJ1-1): DTGVSQNPRHKITKRGQNVTFRCDPISEHNRLYWYRQTLGQGPEFLTYFQNEAQLEKSRLLSDRFSAERPKGSFSTLEIQRTEQGDSAMYLCASSFGTGGDEAFFGQGTRLTVV.

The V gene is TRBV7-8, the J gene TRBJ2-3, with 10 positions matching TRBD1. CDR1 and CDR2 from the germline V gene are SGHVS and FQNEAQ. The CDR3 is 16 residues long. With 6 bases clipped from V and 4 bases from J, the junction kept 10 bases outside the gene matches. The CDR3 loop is CASSPRQGALSDTQYF. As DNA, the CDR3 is TGTGCCAGCAGTCCTCGACAGGGGGCATTGTCAGATACGCAGTATTTT.

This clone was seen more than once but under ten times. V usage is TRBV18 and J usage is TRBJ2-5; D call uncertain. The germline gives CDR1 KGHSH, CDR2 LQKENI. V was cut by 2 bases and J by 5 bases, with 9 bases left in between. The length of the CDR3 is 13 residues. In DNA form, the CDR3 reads TGTGCCAGCTCACCAGCGACTCCCGAGACCCAGTACTTC. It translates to CASSPATPETQYF.

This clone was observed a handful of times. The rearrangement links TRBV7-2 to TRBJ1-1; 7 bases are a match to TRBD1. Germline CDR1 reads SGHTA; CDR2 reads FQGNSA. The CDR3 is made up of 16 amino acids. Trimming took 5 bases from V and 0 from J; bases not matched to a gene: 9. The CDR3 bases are TGTGCCAGCAGCCCCCGGACAGGTGGGGTGAACACTGAAGCTTTCTTT. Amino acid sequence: CASSPRTGGVNTEAFF.

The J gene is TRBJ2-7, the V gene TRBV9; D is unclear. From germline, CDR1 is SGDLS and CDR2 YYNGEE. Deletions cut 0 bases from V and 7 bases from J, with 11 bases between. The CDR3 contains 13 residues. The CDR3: CASSVAWKGEQYF. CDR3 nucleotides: TGTGCCAGCAGCGTAGCTTGGAAAGGGGAGCAGTACTTC.

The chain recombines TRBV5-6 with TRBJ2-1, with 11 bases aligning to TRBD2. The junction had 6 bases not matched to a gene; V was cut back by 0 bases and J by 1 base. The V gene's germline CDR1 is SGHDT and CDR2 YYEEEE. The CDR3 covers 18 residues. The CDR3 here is CASSLATSGTSSYNEQFF. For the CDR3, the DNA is TGTGCCAGCAGCTTGGCGACTAGCGGGACCAGTTCCTACAATGAGCAGTTCTTC.

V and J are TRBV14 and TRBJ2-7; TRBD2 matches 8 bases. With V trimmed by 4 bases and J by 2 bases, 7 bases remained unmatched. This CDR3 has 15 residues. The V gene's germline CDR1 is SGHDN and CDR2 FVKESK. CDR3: CASSPLSGGTYEQYF. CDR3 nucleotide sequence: TGTGCCAGCAGCCCCCTCAGCGGGGGAACCTACGAGCAGTACTTC.

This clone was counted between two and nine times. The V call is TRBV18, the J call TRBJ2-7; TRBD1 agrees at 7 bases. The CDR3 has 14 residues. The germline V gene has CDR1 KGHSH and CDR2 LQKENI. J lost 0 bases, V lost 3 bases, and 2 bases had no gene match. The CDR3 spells CASSPGQASYEQYF. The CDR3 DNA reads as TGTGCCAGCTCACCCGGACAGGCCTCCTACGAGCAGTACTTC.

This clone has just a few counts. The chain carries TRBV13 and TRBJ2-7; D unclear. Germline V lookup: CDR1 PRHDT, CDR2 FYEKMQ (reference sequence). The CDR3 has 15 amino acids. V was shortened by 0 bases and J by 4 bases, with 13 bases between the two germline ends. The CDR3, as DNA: TGTGCCAGCAGCTTAGGGGGCCGGGCCCCTTACGAGCAGTACTTC. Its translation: CASSLGGRAPYEQYF.

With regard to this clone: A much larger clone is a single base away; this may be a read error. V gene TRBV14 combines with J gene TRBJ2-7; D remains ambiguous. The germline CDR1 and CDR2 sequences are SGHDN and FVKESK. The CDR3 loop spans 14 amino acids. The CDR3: CASSHASLSYEQCF. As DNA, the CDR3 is TGTGCCAGCAGCCACGCGTCACTCTCCTACGAGCAGTGCTTC.

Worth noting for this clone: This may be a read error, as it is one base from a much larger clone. The CDR3: CASAGKRAGPGGEQYF. The DNA of the CDR3 is TGTGCCAGCGCAGGGAAGAGAGCGGGCCCGGGGGGCGAGCAGTACTTC. The chain recombines TRBV18 with TRBJ2-7, with 7 bases aligning to TRBD2. The CDR3 totals 16 residues. V lost 8 bases to trimming and J lost 6 bases; unmatched junction nucleotides: 19. The germline gives CDR1 KGHSH, CDR2 LQKENI.

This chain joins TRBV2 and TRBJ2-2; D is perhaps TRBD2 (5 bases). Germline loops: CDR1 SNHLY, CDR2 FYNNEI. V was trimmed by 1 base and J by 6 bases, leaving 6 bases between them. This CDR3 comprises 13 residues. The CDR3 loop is CASSEDGAGELFF. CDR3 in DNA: TGTGCCAGCAGTGAAGACGGGGCCGGGGAGCTGTTTTTT.

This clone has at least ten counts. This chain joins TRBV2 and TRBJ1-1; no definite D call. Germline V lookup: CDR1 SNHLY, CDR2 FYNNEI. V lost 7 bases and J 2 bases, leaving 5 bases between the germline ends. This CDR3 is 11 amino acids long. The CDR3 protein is CASKYNTEAFF. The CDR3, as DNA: TGTGCCAGCAAGTATAACACTGAAGCTTTCTTT.

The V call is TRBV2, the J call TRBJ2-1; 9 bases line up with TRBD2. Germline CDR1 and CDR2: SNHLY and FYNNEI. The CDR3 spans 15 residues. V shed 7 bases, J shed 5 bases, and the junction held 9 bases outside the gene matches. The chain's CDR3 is CASILLAGGNNEQFF. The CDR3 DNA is TGTGCCAGCATCCTACTAGCGGGCGGAAACAATGAGCAGTTCTTC.

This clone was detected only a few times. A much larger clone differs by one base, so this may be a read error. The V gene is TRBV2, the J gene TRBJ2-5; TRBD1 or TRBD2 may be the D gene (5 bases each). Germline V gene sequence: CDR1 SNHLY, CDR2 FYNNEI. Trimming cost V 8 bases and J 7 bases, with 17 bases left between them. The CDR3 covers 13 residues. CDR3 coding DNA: TGTGCCAGCGAAGACTGGGGGAAAGGGACCCAGTACTTC. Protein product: CASEDWGKGTQYF.

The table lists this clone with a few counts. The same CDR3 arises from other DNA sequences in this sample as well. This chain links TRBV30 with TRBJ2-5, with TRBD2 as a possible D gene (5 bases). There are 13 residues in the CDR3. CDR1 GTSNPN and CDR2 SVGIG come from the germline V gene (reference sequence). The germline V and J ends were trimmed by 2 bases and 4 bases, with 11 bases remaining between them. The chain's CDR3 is CAWSRASRETQYF. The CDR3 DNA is TGTGCCTGGAGTAGGGCTAGCCGAGAGACCCAGTACTTC. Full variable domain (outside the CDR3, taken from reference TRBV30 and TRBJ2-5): SQTIHQWPATLVQPVGSPLSLECTVEGTSNPNLYWYRQAAGRGLQLLFYSVGIGQISSEVPQNLSASRPQDRQFILSSKKLLLSDSGFYLCAWSRASRETQYFGPGTRLLVL.

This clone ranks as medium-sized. As DNA, the CDR3 is TGTGCCAGCAGAGCGGCGGGAGTCCATGAGCAGTTCTTC. It yields the protein CASRAAGVHEQFF. J is TRBJ2-1 and V is TRBV11-2; TRBD2 agrees at 7 bases. Per germline, CDR1 SGHAT and CDR2 FQNNGV. Trimming removed 6 bases from V and 8 bases from J; junction bases left unmatched: 7. CDR3 length equals 13 residues.

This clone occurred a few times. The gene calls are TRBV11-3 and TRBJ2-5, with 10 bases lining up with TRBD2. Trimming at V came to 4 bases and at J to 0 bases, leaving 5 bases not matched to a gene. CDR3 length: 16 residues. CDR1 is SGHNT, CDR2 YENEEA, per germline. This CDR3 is CASSYDGTSDQETQYF. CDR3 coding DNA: TGTGCCAGCAGCTACGACGGGACTAGCGACCAAGAGACCCAGTACTTC.

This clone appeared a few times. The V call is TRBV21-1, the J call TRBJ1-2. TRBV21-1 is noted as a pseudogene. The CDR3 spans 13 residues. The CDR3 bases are TGTGCCAGCAGCAACCTACGGTACTATGGCTACACCTTC. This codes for CASSNLRYYGYTF.

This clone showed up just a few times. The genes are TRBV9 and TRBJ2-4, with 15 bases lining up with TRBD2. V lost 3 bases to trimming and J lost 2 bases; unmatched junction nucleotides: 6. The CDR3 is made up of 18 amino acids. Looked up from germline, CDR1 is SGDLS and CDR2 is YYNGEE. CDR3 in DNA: TGTGCCAGCAGCGCCAGGACTAGCGGGGGGGCGTCCAAAAACATTCAGTACTTC. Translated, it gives CASSARTSGGASKNIQYF.

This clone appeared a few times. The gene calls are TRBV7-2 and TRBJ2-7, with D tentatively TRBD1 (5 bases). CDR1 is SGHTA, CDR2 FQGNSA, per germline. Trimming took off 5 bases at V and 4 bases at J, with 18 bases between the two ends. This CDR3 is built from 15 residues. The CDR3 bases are TGTGCCAGCAGCCCCACATCGACAGTACCTTACGAGCAGTACTTC. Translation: CASSPTSTVPYEQYF.

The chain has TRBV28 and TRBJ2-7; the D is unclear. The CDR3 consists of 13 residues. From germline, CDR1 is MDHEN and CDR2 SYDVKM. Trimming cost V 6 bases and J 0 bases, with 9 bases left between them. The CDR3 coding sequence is TGTGCCAGCAGACAGTTCGACTCCTACGAGCAGTACTTC. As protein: CASRQFDSYEQYF.

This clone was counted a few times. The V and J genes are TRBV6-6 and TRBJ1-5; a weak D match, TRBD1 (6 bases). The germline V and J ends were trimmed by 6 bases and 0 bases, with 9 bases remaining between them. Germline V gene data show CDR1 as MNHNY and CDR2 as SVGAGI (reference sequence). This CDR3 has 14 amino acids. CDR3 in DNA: TGTGCCAGCAGGCCAGGGGATAGCAATCAGCCCCAGCATTTT. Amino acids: CASRPGDSNQPQHF.

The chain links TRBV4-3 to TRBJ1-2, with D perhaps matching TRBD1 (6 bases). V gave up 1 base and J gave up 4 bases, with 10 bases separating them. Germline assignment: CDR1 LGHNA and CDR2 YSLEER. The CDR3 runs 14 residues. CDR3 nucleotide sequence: TGCGCCAGCAGCCAAGGGGTGACAGGCTATGGCTACACCTTC. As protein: CASSQGVTGYGYTF.

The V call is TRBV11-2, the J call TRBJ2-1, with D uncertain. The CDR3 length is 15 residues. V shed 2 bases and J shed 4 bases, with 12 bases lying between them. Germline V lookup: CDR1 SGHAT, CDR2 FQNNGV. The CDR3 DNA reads TGTGCCAGCAGCTTACATCAGGCCCTTTACAATGAGCAGTTCTTC. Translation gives CASSLHQALYNEQFF.